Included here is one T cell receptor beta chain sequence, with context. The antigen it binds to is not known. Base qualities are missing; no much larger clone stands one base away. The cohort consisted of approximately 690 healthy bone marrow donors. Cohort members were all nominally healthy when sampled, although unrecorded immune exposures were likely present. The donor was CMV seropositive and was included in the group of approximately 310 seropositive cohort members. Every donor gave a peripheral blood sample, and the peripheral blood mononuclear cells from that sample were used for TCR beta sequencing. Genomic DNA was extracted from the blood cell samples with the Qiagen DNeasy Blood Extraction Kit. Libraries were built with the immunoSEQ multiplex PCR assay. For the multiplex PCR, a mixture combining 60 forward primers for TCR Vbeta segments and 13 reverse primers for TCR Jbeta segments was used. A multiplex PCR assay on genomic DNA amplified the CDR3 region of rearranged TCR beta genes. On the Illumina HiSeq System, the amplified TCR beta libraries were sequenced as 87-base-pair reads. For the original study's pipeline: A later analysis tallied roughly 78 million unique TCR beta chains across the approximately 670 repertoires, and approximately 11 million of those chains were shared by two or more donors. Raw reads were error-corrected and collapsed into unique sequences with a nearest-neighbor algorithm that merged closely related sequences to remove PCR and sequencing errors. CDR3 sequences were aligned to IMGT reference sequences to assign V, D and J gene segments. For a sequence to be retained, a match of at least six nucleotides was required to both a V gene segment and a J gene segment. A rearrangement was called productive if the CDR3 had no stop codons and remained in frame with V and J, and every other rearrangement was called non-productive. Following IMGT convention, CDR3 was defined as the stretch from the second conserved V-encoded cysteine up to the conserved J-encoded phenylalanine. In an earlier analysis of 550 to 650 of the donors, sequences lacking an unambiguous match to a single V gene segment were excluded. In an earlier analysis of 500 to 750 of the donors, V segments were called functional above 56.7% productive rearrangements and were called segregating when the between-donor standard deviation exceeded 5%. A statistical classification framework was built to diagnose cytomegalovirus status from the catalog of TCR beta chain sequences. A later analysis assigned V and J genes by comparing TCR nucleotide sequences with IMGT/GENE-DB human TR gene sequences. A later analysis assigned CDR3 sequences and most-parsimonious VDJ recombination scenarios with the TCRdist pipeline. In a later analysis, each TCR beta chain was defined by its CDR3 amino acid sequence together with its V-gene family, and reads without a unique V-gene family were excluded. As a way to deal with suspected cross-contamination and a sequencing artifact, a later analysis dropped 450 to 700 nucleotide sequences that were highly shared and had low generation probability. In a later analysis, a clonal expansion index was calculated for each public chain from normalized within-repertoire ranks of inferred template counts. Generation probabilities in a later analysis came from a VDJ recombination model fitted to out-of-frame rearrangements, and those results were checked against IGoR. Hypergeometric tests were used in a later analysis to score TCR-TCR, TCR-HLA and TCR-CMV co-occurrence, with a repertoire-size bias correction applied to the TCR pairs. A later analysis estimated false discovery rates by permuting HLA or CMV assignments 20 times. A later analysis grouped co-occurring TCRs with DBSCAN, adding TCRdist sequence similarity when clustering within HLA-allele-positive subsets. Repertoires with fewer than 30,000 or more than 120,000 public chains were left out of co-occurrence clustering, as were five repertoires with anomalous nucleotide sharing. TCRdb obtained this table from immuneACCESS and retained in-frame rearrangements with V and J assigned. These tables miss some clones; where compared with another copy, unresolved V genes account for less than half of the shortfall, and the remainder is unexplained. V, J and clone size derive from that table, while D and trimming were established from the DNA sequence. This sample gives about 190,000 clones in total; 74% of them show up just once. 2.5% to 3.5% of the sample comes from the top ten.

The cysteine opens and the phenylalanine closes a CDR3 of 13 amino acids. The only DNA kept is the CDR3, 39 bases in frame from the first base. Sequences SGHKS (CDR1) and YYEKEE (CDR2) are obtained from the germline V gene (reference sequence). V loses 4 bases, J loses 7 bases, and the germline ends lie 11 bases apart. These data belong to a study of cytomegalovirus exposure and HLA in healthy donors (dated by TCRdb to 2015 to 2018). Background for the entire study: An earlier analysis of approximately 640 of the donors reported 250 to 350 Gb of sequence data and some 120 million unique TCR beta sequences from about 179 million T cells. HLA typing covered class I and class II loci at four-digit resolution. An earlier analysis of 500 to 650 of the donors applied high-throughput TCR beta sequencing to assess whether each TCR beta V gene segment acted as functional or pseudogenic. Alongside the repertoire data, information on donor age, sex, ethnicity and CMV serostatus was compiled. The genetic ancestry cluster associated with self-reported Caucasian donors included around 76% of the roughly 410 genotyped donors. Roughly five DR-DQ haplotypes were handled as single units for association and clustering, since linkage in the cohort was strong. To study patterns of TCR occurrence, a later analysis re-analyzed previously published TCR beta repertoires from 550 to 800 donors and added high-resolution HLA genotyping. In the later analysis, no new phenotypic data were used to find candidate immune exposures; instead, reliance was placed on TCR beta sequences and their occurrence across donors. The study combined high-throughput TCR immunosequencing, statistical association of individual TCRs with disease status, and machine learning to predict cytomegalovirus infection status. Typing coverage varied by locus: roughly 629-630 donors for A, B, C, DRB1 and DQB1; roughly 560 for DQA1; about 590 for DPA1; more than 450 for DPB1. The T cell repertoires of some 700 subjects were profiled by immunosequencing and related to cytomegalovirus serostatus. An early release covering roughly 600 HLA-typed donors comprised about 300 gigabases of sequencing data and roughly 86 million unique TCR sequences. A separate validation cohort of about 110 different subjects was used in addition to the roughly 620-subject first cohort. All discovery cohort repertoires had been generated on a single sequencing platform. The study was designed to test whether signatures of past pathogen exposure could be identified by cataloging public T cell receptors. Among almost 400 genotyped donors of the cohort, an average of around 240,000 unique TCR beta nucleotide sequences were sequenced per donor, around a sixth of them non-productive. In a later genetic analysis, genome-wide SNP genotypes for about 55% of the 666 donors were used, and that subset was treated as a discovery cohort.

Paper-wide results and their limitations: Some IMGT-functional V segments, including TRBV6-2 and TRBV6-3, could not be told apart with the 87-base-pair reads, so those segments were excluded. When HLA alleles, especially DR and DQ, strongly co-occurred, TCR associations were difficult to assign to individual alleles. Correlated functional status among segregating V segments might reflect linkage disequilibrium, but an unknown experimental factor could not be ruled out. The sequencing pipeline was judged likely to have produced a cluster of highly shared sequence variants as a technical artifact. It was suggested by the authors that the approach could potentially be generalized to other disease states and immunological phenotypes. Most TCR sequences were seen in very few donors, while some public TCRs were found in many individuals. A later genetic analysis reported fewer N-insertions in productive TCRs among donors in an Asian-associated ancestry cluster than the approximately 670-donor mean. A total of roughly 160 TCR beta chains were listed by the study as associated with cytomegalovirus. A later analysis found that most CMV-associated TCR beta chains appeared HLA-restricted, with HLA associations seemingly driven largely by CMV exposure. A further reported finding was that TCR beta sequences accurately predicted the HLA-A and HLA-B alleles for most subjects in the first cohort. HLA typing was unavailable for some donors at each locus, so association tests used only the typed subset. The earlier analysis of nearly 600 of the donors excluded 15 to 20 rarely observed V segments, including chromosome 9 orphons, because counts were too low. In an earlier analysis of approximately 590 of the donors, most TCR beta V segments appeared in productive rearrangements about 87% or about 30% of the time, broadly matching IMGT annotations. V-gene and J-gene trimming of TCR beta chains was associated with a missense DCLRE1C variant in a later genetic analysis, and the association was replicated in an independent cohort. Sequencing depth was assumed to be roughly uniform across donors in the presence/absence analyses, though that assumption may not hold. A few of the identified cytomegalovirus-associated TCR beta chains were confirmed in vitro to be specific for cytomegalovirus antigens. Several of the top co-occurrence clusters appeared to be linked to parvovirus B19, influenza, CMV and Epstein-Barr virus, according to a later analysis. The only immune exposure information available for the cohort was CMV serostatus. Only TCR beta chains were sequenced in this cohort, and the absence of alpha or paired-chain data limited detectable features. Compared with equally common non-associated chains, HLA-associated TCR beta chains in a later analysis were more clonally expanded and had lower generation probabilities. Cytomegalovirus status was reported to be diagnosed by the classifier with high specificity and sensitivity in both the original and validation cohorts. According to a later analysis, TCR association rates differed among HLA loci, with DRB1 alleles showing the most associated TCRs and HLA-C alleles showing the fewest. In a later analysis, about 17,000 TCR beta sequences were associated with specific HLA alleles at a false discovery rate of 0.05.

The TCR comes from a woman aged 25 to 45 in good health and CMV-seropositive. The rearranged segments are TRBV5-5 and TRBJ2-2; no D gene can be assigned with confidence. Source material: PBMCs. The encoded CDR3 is CASSLGGVGELFF. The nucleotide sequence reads TGTGCCAGCAGCCTCGGCGGCGTCGGGGAGCTGTTTTTT.